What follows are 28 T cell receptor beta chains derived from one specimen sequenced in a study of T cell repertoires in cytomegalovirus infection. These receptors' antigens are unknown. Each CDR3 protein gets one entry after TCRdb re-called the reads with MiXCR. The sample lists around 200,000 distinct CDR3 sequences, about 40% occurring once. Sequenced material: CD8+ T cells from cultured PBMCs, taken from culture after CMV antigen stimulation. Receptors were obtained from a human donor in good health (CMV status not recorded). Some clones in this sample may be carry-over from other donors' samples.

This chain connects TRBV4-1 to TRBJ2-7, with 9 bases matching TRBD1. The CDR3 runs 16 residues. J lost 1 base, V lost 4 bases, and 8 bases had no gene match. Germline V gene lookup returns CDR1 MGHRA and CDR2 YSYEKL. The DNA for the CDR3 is TGCGCCAGCAGCCCCGGGACAGGGAAGGGGTCCTACGAGCAGTACTTC. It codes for CASSPGTGKGSYEQYF.

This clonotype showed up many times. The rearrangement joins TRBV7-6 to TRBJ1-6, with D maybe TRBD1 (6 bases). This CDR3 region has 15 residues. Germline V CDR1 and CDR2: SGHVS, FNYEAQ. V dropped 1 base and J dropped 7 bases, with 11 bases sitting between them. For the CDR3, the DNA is TGTGCCAGCAGCTTAGATCCGGGGGCGAATTCACCCCTCCACTTT. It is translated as CASSLDPGANSPLHF.

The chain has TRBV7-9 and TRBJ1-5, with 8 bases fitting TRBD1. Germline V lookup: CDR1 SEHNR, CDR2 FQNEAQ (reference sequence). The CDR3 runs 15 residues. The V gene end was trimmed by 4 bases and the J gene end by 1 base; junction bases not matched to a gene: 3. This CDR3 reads CASSSGGESNQPQHF. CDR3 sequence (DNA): TGTGCCAGCAGCTCAGGGGGCGAGAGCAATCAGCCCCAGCATTTT.

The DNA for the CDR3 is TGTGCCAGCAGTTACTCACCCAGGGGGCGCGTCTATGGCTACACCTTC. It is translated as CASSYSPRGRVYGYTF. V is TRBV6-5 and J is TRBJ1-2; 8 bases fit TRBD1. V shed 0 bases, J shed 4 bases, and the junction held 7 bases outside the gene matches. Germline V gives CDR1 MNHEY, CDR2 SVGAGI. This CDR3 is built from 16 residues.

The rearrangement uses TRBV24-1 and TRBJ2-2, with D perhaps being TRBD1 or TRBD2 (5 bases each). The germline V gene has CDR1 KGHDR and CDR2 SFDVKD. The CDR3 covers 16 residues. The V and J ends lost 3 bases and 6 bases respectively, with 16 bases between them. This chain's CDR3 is CATSDRGTRFSGELFF. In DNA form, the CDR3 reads TGTGCCACCAGTGATCGAGGGACCAGATTCTCCGGGGAGCTGTTTTTT.

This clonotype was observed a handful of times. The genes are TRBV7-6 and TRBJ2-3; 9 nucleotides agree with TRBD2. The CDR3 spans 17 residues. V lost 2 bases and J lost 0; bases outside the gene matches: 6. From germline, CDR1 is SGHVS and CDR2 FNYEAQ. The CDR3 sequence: CASSLISGRGSTDTQYF. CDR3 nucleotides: TGTGCCAGCAGCTTAATTAGCGGGAGAGGTAGCACAGATACGCAGTATTTT.

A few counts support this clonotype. CDR3 residues: CASSHRDRGQPPSYEQYF. CDR3 DNA: TGTGCCAGCAGCCACCGGGACAGGGGGCAACCTCCCTCCTACGAGCAGTACTTC. The V call is TRBV7-9, the J call TRBJ2-7, with 12 bases lining up with TRBD1. This CDR3 has 18 amino acids. Germline CDR1 and CDR2: SEHNR and FQNEAQ (reference sequence). With 5 bases clipped from V and 0 bases from J, the junction kept 11 bases outside the gene matches.

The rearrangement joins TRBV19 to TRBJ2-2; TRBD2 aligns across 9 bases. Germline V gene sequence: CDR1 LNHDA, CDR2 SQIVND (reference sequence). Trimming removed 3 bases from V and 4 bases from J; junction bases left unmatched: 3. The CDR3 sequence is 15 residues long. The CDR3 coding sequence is TGTGCCAGTAGTATCCTACTAGCGGGCACCGGGGAGCTGTTTTTT. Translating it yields CASSILLAGTGELFF.

CDR3 nucleotide sequence: TGCGCCAGCAGCCCACTAGCGGGAGTGGACGGGGAGCTGTTTTTT. This sequence encodes CASSPLAGVDGELFF. The genes are TRBV4-1 and TRBJ2-2; 11 bases agree with TRBD2. This CDR3 contains 15 residues. CDR1 and CDR2 from the germline V gene are MGHRA and YSYEKL. V was pared by 4 bases and J by 7 bases, with 5 bases of the junction left unmatched.

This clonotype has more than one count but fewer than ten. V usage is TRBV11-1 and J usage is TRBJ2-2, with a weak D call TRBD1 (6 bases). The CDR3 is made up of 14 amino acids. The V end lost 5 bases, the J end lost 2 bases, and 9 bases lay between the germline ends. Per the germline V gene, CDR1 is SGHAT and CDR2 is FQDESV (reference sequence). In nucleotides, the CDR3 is TGTGCCAGCAGCCTCAGGGGAAACACCGGGGAGCTGTTTTTT. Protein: CASSLRGNTGELFF.

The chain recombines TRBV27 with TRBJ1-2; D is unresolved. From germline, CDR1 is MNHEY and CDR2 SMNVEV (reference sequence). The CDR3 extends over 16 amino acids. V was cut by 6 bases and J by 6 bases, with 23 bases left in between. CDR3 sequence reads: CASRPAEGILGDGYTF. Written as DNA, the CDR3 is TGTGCCAGCAGACCAGCCGAAGGAATATTGGGCGATGGCTACACCTTC.

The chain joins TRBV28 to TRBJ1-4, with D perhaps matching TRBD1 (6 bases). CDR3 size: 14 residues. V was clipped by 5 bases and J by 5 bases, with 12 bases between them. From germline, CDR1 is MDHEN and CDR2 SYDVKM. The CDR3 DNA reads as TGTGCCAGCAGTCTGACAGGAGAGAATGAAAAACTGTTTTTT. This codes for CASSLTGENEKLFF.

The DNA for the CDR3 is TGTGCCAGCGGGGGGGCGGGGGATACGCAGTATTTT. Translated: CASGGAGDTQYF. The chain joins TRBV27 to TRBJ2-3, with D possibly being TRBD2 (7 bases). CDR1 is MNHEY and CDR2 is SMNVEV in the germline V gene (reference sequence). Deletions cut 8 bases from V and 6 bases from J, with 12 bases between. There are 12 residues in the CDR3.

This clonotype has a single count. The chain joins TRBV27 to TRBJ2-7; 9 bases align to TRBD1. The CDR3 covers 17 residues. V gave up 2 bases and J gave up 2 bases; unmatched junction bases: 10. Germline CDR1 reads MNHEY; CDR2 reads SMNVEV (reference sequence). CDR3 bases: TGTGCCAGCAGTTTAAGCTCTGGGGACAGGGACCCCTACGAGCAGTACTTC. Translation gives CASSLSSGDRDPYEQYF.

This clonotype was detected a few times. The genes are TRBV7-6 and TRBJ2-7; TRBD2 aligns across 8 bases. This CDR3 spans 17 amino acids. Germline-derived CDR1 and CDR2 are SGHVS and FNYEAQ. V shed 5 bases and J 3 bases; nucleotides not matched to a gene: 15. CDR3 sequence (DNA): TGTGCCAGCAGCCCCCGGGAGGGGACCTATGTTTTCTACGAGCAGTACTTC. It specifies CASSPREGTYVFYEQYF.

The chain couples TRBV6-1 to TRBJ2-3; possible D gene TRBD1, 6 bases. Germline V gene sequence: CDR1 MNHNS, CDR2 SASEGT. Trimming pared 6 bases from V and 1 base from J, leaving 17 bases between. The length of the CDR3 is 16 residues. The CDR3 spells CASSPGQYGGTDTQYF. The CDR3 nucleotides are TGTGCCAGCAGCCCTGGACAGTACGGGGGCACAGATACGCAGTATTTT.

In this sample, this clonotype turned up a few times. This CDR3 is CASSHYPTGELFF. The CDR3 region has the DNA TGCGCCAGCAGCCACTACCCGACCGGGGAGCTGTTTTTT. V gene TRBV4-1 combines with J gene TRBJ2-2; D remains unclear. V lost 3 bases and J lost 5, with 7 bases in between. Germline CDR1 MGHRA, CDR2 YSYEKL. The CDR3 has 13 residues.

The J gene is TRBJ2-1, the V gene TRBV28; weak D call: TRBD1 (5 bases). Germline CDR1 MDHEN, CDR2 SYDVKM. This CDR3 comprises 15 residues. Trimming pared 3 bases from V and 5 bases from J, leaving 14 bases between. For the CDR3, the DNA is TGTGCCAGCAGTTTTCCCAGGGCGTCCGACAATGAGCAGTTCTTC. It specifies CASSFPRASDNEQFF.

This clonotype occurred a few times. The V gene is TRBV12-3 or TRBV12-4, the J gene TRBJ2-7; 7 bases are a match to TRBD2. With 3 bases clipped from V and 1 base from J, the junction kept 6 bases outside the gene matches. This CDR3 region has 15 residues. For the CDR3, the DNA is TGTGCCAGCAGTTTTGGGGGGGACGGATCCTACGAGCAGTACTTC. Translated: CASSFGGDGSYEQYF.

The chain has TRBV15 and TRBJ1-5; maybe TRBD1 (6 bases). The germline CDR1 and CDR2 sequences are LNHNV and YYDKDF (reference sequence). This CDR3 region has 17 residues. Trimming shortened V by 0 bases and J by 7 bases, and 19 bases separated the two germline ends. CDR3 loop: CATSRERGGRLGQPQHF. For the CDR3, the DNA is TGTGCCACCAGCAGAGAAAGGGGGGGCCGGCTTGGGCAGCCCCAGCATTTT.

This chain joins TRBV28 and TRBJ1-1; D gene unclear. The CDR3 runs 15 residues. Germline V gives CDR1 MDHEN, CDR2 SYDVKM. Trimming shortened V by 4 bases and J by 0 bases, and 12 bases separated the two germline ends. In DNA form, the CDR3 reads TGTGCCAGCAGTTCCCGGAGGGCCATGAACACTGAAGCTTTCTTT. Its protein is CASSSRRAMNTEAFF.

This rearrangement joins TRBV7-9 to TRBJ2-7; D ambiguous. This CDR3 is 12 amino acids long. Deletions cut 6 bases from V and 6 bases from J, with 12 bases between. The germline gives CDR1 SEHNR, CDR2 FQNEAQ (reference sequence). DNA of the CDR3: TGTGCCAGCAGTTCCGGTGGGGTCGAGCAGTACTTC. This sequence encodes CASSSGGVEQYF.

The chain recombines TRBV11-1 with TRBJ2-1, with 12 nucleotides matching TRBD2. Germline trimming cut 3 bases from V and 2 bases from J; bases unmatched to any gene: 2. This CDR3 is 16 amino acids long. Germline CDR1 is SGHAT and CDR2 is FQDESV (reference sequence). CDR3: CASSFRTSGAYNEQFF. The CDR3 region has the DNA TGTGCCAGCAGCTTTCGGACTAGCGGGGCCTACAATGAGCAGTTCTTC.

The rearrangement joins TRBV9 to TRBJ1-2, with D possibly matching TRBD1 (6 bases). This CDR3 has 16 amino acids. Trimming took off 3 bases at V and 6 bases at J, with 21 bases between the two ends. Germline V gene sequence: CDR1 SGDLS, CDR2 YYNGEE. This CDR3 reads CASSGSRTGTMDGYTF. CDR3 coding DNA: TGTGCCAGCAGCGGTTCACGAACAGGGACGATGGATGGCTACACCTTC.

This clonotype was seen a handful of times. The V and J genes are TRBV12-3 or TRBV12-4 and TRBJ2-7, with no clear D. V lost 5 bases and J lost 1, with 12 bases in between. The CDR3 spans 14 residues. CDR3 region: CASSPGGVSYEQYF. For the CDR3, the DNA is TGTGCCAGCAGTCCCGGCGGTGTGTCCTACGAGCAGTACTTC.

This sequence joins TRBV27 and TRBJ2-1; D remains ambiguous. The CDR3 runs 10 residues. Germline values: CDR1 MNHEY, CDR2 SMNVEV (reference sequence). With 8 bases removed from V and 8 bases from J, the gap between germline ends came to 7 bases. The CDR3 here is CASGSDEQFF. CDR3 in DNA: TGTGCCAGCGGTAGTGATGAGCAGTTCTTC.

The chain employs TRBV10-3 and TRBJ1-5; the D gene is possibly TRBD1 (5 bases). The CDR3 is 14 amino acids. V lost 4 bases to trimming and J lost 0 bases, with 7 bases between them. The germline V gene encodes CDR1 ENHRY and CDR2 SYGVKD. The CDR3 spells CAISGDDSNQPQHF. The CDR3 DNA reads TGTGCCATCAGTGGGGACGATAGCAATCAGCCCCAGCATTTT.

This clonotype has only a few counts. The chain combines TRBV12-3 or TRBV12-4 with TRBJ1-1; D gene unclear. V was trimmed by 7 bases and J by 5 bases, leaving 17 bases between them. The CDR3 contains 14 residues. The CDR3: CASTPGVLGTEAFF. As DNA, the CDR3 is TGTGCCAGCACCCCAGGTGTCCTGGGGACTGAAGCTTTCTTT.